A selection of T cell receptor beta chains follows, all from one sample in a study of shared clonotypes between healthy human individuals. The protocol was immunoSEQ multiplex PCR, while the TCRdb copy is restricted to in-frame clones and leaves out a portion. The sample carries around 2.1 million clones, about 92% recorded once. The specimen sequenced was naive CD8+ T cells from PBMCs. These receptors all come from a young man in good health. Some clones in this sample may be carry-over from other donors' samples. Each CDR3 is given with its conserved first and last residue. A D gene is named only where the DNA matches it firmly. For some rows the clone size is stated as once, few or many, or as a class when expanded; others skip it.

j_call | d_call | v_call | clone_size | cdr3_aa | cdr3_nt
TRBJ1-2 | . | TRBV11-2 | . | CASSSLNYGYTF | TGTGCCAGCAGCTCCCTAAACTATGGCTACACCTTC
TRBJ2-1 | TRBD2 | TRBV2 | . | CASKPSGGTYNEQFF | TGTGCCAGCAAACCTAGCGGAGGTACCTACAATGAGCAGTTCTTC
TRBJ1-1 | . | TRBV7-9 | few | CASSWEARGTEAFF | TGTGCCAGCAGCTGGGAGGCCCGGGGCACTGAAGCTTTCTTT
TRBJ1-1 | . | TRBV27 | few | CASSFTGRTEAFF | TGTGCCAGCAGCTTTACAGGGAGGACTGAAGCTTTCTTT
TRBJ2-7 | . | TRBV5-1 | . | CASSPPGHEQYF | TGCGCCAGCAGTCCACCAGGACACGAGCAGTACTTC
TRBJ1-4 | . | TRBV9 | . | CASSVTGTDEKLFF | TGTGCCAGCAGCGTTACCGGGACGGATGAAAAACTGTTTTTT
TRBJ1-2 | . | TRBV2 | . | CASSEWAGIQNGYTF | TGTGCCAGCAGTGAATGGGCAGGGATCCAAAATGGCTACACCTTC
TRBJ2-7 | . | TRBV29-1 | . | CSVDTGSSYEQYF | TGCAGCGTTGATACAGGGAGCTCCTACGAGCAGTACTTC
TRBJ2-7 | . | TRBV7-9 | . | CASSLAQGSRYEQYF | TGTGCCAGCAGCTTAGCTCAGGGTTCTAGGTACGAGCAGTACTTC
TRBJ2-3 | TRBD2 | TRBV6-5 | once | CASSYEAGLGTDTQYF | TGTGCCAGCAGTTACGAAGCGGGACTGGGGACAGATACGCAGTATTTT
TRBJ2-2 | TRBD2 | TRBV19 | . | CASSIGSGNGGELFF | TGTGCCAGTAGTATAGGTAGCGGGAATGGCGGGGAGCTGTTTTTT
TRBJ2-2 | TRBD1 | TRBV7-3 | few | CASSLTQGANGELFF | TGTGCCAGCAGCTTAACCCAGGGGGCCAACGGGGAGCTGTTTTTT
TRBJ1-2 | TRBD1 | TRBV9 | . | CASTSGQGSPYYGYTF | TGTGCCAGCACCTCGGGACAGGGGTCCCCCTATTATGGCTACACCTTC
TRBJ2-3 | TRBD2 | TRBV27 | . | CASSPRLAGGSQYF | TGTGCCAGCAGTCCGCGACTAGCGGGGGGATCGCAGTATTTT
TRBJ2-7 | . | TRBV27 | . | CASSLWGRSDEQYF | TGTGCCAGCAGTTTGTGGGGGAGGAGCGACGAGCAGTACTTC
TRBJ2-7 | . | TRBV9 | . | CASSPSGRLIEQYF | TGTGCCAGCAGCCCAAGTGGGAGGCTTATCGAGCAGTACTTC
TRBJ2-7 | . | TRBV2 | . | CASSDKTSSYEQYF | TGTGCCAGCAGTGATAAAACGAGCTCCTACGAGCAGTACTTC
TRBJ2-5 | . | TRBV11-2 | . | CASSQGQGLQETQYF | TGTGCCAGCAGCCAAGGGCAGGGCCTCCAAGAGACCCAGTACTTC
TRBJ2-1 | TRBD2 | TRBV7-9 | . | CASSRTSGSLNEQFF | TGTGCCAGCAGCCGGACTAGCGGGAGTCTTAATGAGCAGTTCTTC
TRBJ2-7 | . | TRBV5-1 | . | CASSPGILSSYEQYF | TGCGCCAGCAGTCCCGGGATTTTGAGCTCCTACGAGCAGTACTTC
TRBJ2-3 | . | TRBV27 | . | CASSPTEEGTQYF | TGTGCCAGCAGTCCGACGGAAGAGGGTACGCAGTATTTT
TRBJ2-5 | . | TRBV27 | . | CASSPLGLAETQYF | TGTGCCAGCAGTCCCCTGGGGTTAGCGGAGACCCAGTACTTC
TRBJ2-1 | TRBD2 | TRBV25-1 | . | CASSEYKRELGYNEQFF | TGTGCCAGCAGTGAATACAAGCGGGAGTTGGGATACAATGAGCAGTTCTTC
TRBJ2-7 | TRBD2 | TRBV13 | . | CASSSLAESSYEQYF | TGTGCCAGCAGTTCTCTAGCGGAATCCTCCTACGAGCAGTACTTC
TRBJ2-4 | TRBD2 | TRBV28 | . | CASSSPWGLAGEGAKNIQYF | TGTGCCAGCAGCTCGCCATGGGGACTAGCGGGAGAGGGAGCCAAAAACATTCAGTACTTC
TRBJ2-1 | TRBD1 | TRBV29-1 | . | CSVPNGQGAFF | TGCAGCGTTCCGAACGGACAGGGGGCATTCTTC
TRBJ2-7 | . | TRBV5-6 | . | CASRRQRGYEQYF | TGTGCCAGCAGAAGGCAAAGGGGCTACGAGCAGTACTTC
TRBJ1-2 | . | TRBV30 | . | CASTRTAWSDYGYTF | TGTGCCTCGACCCGGACAGCGTGGAGTGACTATGGCTACACCTTC
TRBJ1-3 | . | TRBV4-1 | . | CATAMYFGNTIYF | TGCGCCACGGCGATGTACTTTGGAAACACCATATATTTT
TRBJ2-4 | TRBD1 | TRBV11-2 | . | CASSATGVAKNIQYF | TGTGCCAGCAGCGCGACAGGGGTGGCCAAAAACATTCAGTACTTC
TRBJ1-2 | . | TRBV6-1 | once | CASSGAGDDGYTF | TGTGCCAGCAGTGGTGCCGGGGACGACGGCTACACCTTC
TRBJ1-1 | . | TRBV7-9 | . | CASSPPTEMNTEAFF | TGTGCCAGCAGCCCACCGACGGAGATGAACACTGAAGCTTTCTTT
TRBJ2-2 | . | TRBV7-9 | few | CASSAIADVLTTGELFF | TGTGCCAGCAGCGCTATAGCGGATGTCCTGACCACCGGGGAGCTGTTTTTT
TRBJ2-2 | . | TRBV6-5 | . | CASSYQAGELFF | TGTGCCAGCAGTTACCAGGCAGGGGAGCTGTTTTTT
TRBJ2-1 | . | TRBV4-2 | . | CASSLEQGGLMDEQFF | TGTGCCAGCAGCCTCGAACAGGGGGGGCTGATGGATGAGCAGTTCTTC
TRBJ1-2 | . | TRBV5-1 | . | CASSPEGPGFYYGYTF | TGCGCCAGCAGCCCCGAGGGGCCGGGCTTCTACTATGGCTACACCTTC
TRBJ1-2 | TRBD1 | TRBV15 | . | CATSPDRGSYGYTF | TGTGCCACCAGCCCCGACAGGGGTAGCTATGGCTACACCTTC
TRBJ1-1 | . | TRBV7-8 | . | CASSSGPNTEAFF | TGTGCCAGCAGCTCCGGCCCGAACACTGAAGCTTTCTTT
TRBJ2-7 | . | TRBV19 | . | CASRPGGGQYEQYF | TGTGCCAGTAGACCTGGCGGGGGCCAGTACGAGCAGTACTTC
TRBJ2-4 | TRBD2 | TRBV5-6 | . | CASTGFSGSDIQYF | TGTGCCAGCACCGGGTTTAGCGGGAGTGACATTCAGTACTTC
TRBJ1-1 | TRBD1 | TRBV7-9 | . | CASSPGQADGTEAFF | TGTGCCAGCAGCCCTGGACAGGCGGACGGCACTGAAGCTTTCTTT
TRBJ2-7 | TRBD2 | TRBV9 | . | CASSASRLAGRGEQYF | TGTGCCAGCAGCGCCAGTCGTCTAGCGGGTAGGGGGGAGCAGTACTTC
TRBJ2-5 | . | TRBV15 | . | CATSRVRQVQETQYF | TGTGCCACCAGCAGAGTGAGACAAGTACAAGAGACCCAGTACTTC
TRBJ2-7 | . | TRBV28 | . | CASSFSESEQYF | TGTGCCAGCAGTTTTAGTGAATCCGAGCAGTACTTC
TRBJ1-5 | . | TRBV10-3 | few | CAISEHRVQPQHF | TGTGCCATCAGTGAGCACAGGGTCCAGCCCCAGCATTTT
TRBJ2-3 | . | TRBV29-1 | . | CSVEDRRLRGTQYF | TGCAGCGTTGAAGACCGCCGTCTTAGGGGTACGCAGTATTTT